This entry concerns a single TCR beta chain. This specimen includes other DNA sequences encoding the same CDR3. In the source study's methods: Counts of nucleated cells, estimated from reference gene primer amplification, were obtained. TCRdb's table, derived via immunoSEQ multiplex PCR, lists solely in-frame clones and lacks some. V and J calls plus clone size are reproduced from that table; the DNA served to infer D and trimming. The sample has hundreds of thousands of clones; 89% are singletons. These data come from a study of blood T cell repertoires in COVID-19. Study-wide background: The cDNA or gDNA used as material had been derived from T cells, B-cell-depleted T cells, or PBMCs.

Looked up from germline, CDR1 is MNHEY and CDR2 is SVGAGI. The CDR3 is 15 residues long. The ends lost 5 bases at V and 5 bases at J; junction bases unmatched: 10. The sample consisted of peripheral blood. The V call is TRBV6-5, the J call TRBJ1-2; 8 bases agree with TRBD1. This TCR derives from a man aged 18-30 years with COVID-19, enrolled during active disease. The CDR3 DNA is TGTGCCAGCAGTCGACCCGGACAGGGAATATATGGCTACACCTTC. Protein sequence: CASSRPGQGIYGYTF.